This TCR beta chain comes out of a study of Ad26.COV2.S vaccination and SARS-CoV-2 variants. The treatment is: 15 to 20 received Ad26.COV2.S at low or high dose, single or two shots; roughly 5 received placebo; per-sample allocation not given. Sampling was done on day 63 after the first vaccine or placebo injection. Profiling relied on immunoSEQ multiplex PCR, and the TCRdb table lists in-frame clones only, not all of them. The sample yields a few hundred thousand clones, around nine tenths seen once. The CDR3 is 18 amino acids. Germline V gene data show CDR1 as SGHTA and CDR2 as FQGTGA. The V and J ends lost 5 bases and 4 bases respectively, with 24 bases between them.

The chain carries TRBV7-3 and TRBJ2-1; D perhaps matches TRBD2 (8 bases). The clonotype originates from a person aged 18-65 years who received the Ad26.COV2.S COVID-19 vaccine or a placebo. The sample in question was peripheral blood, obtained in a trial of Ad26.COV2.S vaccine versus placebo. In DNA form, the CDR3 reads TGTGCCAGCAGCCCCGCGGGGGGAACGGGACAGCTTTACAATGAGCAGTTCTTC. This sequence encodes CASSPAGGTGQLYNEQFF.